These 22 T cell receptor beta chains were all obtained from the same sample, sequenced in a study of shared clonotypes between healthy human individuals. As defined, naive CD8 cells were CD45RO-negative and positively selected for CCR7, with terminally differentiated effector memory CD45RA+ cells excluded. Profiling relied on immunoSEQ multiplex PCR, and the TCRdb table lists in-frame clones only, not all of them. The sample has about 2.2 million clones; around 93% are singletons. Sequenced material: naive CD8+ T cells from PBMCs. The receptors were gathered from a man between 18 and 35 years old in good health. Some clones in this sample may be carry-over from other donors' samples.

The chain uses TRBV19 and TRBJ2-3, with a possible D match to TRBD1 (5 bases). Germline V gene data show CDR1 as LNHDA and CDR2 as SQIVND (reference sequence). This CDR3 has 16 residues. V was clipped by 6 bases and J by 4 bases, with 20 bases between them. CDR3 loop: CASSARGAGGADTQYF. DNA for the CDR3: TGTGCCAGTAGCGCACGTGGGGCCGGCGGAGCAGATACGCAGTATTTT.

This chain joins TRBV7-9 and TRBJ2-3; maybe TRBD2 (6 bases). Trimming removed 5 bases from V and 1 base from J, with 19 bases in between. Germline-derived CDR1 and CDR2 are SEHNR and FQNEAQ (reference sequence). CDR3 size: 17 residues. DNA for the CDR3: TGTGCCAGCAGCCTTGGGGAGGAGGGATTGGGCACAGATACGCAGTATTTT. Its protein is CASSLGEEGLGTDTQYF.

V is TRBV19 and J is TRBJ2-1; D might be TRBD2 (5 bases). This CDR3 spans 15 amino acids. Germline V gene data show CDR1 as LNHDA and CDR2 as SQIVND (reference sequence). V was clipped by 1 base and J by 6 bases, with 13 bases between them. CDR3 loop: CASSIADSVFNEQFF. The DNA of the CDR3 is TGTGCCAGTAGTATAGCGGACTCCGTCTTCAATGAGCAGTTCTTC.

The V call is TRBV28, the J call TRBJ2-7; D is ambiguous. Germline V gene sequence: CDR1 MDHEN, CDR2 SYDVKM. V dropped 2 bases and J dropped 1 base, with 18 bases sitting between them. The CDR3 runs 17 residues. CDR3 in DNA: TGTGCCAGCAGTTTAAGGGTTACCACCCCCTCTTCCTACGAGCAGTACTTC. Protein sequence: CASSLRVTTPSSYEQYF.

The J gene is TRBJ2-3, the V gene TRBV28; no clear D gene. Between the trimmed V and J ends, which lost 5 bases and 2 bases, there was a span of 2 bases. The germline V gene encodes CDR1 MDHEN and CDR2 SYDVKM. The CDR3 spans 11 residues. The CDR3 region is CASSDTDTQYF. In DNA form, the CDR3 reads TGTGCCAGCAGTGACACAGATACGCAGTATTTT.

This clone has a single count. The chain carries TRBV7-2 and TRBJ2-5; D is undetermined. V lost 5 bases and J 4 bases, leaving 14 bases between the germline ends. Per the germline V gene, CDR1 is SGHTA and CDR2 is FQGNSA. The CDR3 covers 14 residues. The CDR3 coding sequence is TGTGCCAGCAGCCTGCCCCCCAGTCGAGAGACCCAGTACTTC. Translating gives CASSLPPSRETQYF.

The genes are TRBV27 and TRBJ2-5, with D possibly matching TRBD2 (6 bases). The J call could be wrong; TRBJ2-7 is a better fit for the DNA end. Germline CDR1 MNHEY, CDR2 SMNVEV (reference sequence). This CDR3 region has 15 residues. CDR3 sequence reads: CASSLGLPQSYEQYF. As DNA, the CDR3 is TGTGCCAGCAGTTTAGGACTACCGCAGTCCTACGAGCAGTACTTC.

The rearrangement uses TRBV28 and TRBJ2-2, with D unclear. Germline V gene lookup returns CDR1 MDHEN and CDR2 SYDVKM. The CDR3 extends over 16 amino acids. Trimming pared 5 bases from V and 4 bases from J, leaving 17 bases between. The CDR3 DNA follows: TGTGCCAGCAGTCTAGAGGTGGCTTATGGCACCGGGGAGCTGTTTTTT. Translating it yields CASSLEVAYGTGELFF.

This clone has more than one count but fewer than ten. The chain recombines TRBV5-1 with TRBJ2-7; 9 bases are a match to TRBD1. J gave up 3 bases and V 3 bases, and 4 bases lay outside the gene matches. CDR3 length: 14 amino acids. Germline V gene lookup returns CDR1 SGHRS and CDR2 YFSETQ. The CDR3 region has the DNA TGCGCCAGCAGCTGGACGACAGGGGGCTACGAGCAGTACTTC. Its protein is CASSWTTGGYEQYF.

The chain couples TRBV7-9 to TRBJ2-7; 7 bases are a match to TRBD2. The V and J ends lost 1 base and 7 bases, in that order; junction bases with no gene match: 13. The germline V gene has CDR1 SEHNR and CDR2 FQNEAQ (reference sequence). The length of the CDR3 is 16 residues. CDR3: CASSLGLAGTAQEQYF. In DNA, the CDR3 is TGTGCCAGCAGCTTAGGACTAGCTGGGACGGCGCAGGAGCAGTACTTC. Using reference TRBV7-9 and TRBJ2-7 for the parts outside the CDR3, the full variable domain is DTGVSQNPRHKITKRGQNVTFRCDPISEHNRLYWYRQTLGQGPEFLTYFQNEAQLEKSRLLSDRFSAERPKGSFSTLEIQRTEQGDSAMYLCASSLGLAGTAQEQYFGPGTRLTVT.

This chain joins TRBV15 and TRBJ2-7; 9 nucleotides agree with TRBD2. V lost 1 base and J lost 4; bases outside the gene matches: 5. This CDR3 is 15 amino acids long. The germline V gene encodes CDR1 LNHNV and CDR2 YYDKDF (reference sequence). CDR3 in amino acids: CATSRGSGSGYEQYF. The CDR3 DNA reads TGTGCCACCAGCAGAGGTAGCGGGAGTGGTTACGAGCAGTACTTC.

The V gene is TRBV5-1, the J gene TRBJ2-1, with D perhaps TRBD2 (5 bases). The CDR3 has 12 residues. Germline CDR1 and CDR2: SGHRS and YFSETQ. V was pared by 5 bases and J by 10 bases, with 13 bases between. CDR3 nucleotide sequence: TGCGCCAGCAGAATCGGAGGAGAGGAGCAGTTCTTC. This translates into CASRIGGEEQFF.

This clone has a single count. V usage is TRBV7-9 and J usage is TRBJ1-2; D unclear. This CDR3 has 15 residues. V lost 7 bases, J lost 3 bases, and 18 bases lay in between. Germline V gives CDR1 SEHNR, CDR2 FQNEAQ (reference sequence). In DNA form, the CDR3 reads TGTGCCAGCAACCCGCAGCTAGAACTCGACTATGGCTACACCTTC. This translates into CASNPQLELDYGYTF. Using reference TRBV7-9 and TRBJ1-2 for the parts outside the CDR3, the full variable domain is DTGVSQNPRHKITKRGQNVTFRCDPISEHNRLYWYRQTLGQGPEFLTYFQNEAQLEKSRLLSDRFSAERPKGSFSTLEIQRTEQGDSAMYLCASNPQLELDYGYTFGSGTRLTVV.

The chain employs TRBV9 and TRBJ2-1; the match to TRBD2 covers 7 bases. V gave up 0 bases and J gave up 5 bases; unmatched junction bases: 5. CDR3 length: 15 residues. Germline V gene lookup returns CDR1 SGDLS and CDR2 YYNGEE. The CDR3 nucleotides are TGTGCCAGCAGCGTAGGCGGGAGTAGAAACAATGAGCAGTTCTTC. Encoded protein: CASSVGGSRNNEQFF.

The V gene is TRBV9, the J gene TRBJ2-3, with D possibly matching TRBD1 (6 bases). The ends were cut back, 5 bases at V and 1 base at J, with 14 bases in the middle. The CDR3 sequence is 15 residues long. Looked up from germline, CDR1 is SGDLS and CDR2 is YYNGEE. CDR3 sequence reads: CASSAWAGGTDTQYF. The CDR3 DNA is TGTGCCAGCAGTGCCTGGGCAGGGGGCACAGATACGCAGTATTTT.

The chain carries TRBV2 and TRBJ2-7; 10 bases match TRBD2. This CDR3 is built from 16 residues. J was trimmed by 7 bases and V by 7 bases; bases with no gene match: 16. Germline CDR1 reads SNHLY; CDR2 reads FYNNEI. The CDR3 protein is CASTEGELAGKGEQYF. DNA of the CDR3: TGTGCCAGCACCGAGGGGGAACTAGCGGGAAAAGGGGAGCAGTACTTC.

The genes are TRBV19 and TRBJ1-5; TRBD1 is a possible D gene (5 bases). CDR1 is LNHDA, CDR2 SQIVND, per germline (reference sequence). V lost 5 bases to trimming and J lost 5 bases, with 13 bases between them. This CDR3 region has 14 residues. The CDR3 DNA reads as TGTGCCAGTAGTCCCCCAGGGTTTTATCAGCCCCAGCATTTT. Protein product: CASSPPGFYQPQHF.

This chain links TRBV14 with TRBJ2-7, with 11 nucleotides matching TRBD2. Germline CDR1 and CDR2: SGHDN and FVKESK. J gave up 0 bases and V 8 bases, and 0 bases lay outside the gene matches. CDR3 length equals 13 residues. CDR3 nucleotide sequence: TGTGCCAGCGGGACTAGCGGCTCCTACGAGCAGTACTTC. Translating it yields CASGTSGSYEQYF.

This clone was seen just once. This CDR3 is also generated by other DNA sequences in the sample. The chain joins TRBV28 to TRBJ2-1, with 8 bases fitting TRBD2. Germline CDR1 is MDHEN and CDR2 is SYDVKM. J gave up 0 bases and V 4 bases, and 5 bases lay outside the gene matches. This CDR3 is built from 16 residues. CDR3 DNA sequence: TGTGCCAGCAGTTACCGCGGGGGGAGCTCCTACAATGAGCAGTTCTTC. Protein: CASSYRGGSSYNEQFF.

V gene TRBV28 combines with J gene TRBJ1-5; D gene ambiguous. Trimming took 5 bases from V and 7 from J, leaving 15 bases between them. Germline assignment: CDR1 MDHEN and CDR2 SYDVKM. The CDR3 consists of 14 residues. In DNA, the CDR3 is TGTGCCAGCAGTCACAACCCCCCGGGACAGCCCCAGCATTTT. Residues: CASSHNPPGQPQHF. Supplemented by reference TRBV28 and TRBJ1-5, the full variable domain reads DVKVTQSSRYLVKRTGEKVFLECVQDMDHENMFWYRQDPGLGLRLIYFSYDVKMKEKGDIPEGYSVSREKKERFSLILESASTNQTSMYLCASSHNPPGQPQHFGDGTRLSIL.

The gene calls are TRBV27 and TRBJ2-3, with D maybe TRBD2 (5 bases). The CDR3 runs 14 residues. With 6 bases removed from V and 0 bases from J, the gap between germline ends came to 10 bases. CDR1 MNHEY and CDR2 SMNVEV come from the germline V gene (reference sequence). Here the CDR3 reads CASSRTSSTDTQYF. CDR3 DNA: TGTGCCAGCAGCCGGACTTCTAGCACAGATACGCAGTATTTT.

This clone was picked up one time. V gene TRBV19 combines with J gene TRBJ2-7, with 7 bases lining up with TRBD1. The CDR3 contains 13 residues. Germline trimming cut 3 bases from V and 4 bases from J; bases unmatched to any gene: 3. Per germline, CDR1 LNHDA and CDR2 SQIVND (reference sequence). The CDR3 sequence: CASSMTGIYEQYF. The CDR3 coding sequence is TGTGCCAGTAGTATGACAGGGATATACGAGCAGTACTTC.